A selection of T cell receptor beta chains follows, all from one sample in a study of blood T cell repertoires in COVID-19. Data came from immunoSEQ multiplex PCR; TCRdb stores just in-frame clones and leaves some out. Here the sample spans more than 300,000 clones, around 90% being singletons. The sequenced sample consisted of peripheral blood. These receptors were taken from a woman aged 40 to 50 with COVID-19, enrolled during active disease. The CDR3 runs from the conserved cysteine through the conserved F or W. For some rows the clone size is stated as once, few or many, or as a class when expanded; others skip it.

NA	TRBV19	TRBJ1-2	14	CASSIAPARGGYTF
NA	TRBV6-5	TRBJ1-4	15	CASSPHRGGDEKLFF
NA	TRBV19	TRBJ2-3	15	CASSIDQGSTDTQYF
few	TRBV7-8	TRBJ2-7	14	CASRRRDRDYEQYF
NA	TRBV20-1	TRBJ2-7	11	CSARGHYEQYF
NA	TRBV9	TRBJ1-3	15	CASSVGQNSGNTIYF
few	TRBV7-2	TRBJ1-2	12	CASSVRDRGYTF
NA	TRBV29-1	TRBJ1-3	14	CSVATGLSGNTIYF
NA	TRBV5-5	TRBJ1-6	17	CASSLGFDRGLGSPLHF
NA	TRBV4-1	TRBJ2-5	18	CASSQQGTPSYVRETQYF
NA	TRBV7-2	TRBJ1-2	14	CASSLEAGNYGYTF
once	TRBV5-6	TRBJ2-7	13	CASSLSRVGEQYF
once	TRBV28	TRBJ1-2	13	CASSLSGGRGYTF
NA	TRBV11-3	TRBJ2-1	14	CASSPSGRINEQFF
NA	TRBV27	TRBJ1-2	13	CASSLSTDYGYTF
NA	TRBV24-1	TRBJ1-2	14	CATSDTGSNYGYTF
NA	TRBV4-1	TRBJ2-7	16	CASSQASSGYSYEQYF
NA	TRBV5-1	TRBJ2-1	15	CASSLGLAGSNEQFF
NA	TRBV19	TRBJ1-1	13	CASRGRGNTEAFF
NA	TRBV28	TRBJ1-4	15	CASRSLGQSNEKLFF
NA	TRBV29-1	TRBJ2-5	15	CSVSAGTGVPETQYF
once	TRBV7-9	TRBJ2-2	17	CASSPYMATTESGELFF